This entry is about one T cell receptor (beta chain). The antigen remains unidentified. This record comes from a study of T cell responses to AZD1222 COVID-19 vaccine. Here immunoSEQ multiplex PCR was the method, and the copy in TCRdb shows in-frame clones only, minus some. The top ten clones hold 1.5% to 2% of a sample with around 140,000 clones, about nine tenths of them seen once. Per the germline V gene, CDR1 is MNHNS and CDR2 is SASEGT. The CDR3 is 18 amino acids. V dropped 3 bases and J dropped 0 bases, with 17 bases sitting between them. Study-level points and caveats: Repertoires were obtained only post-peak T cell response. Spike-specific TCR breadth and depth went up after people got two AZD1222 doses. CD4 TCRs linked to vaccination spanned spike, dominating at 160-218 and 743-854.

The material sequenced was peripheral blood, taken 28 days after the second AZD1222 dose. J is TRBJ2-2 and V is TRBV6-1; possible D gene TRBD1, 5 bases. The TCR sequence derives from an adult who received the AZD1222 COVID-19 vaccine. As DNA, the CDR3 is TGTGCCAGCAGTGACAGGGTCCCAAGGGCTTCGAACACCGGGGAGCTGTTTTTT. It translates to CASSDRVPRASNTGELFF.